What follows are 24 T cell receptor beta chains derived from one specimen sequenced in a study of memory CD4+ T cells and cytomegalovirus serostatus. Clones were sequenced by immunoSEQ multiplex PCR, and TCRdb holds only the in-frame ones, with some missing. Among about 82,000 clones listed, less than 90% were seen once. Single viable CD3+CD4+CD8-CD45RO+ cells were sorted as the memory CD4+ T cells. The sample taken for sequencing was memory CD4+ T cells from blood. The receptors derive from an adult in good health and CMV-seronegative.

The chain uses TRBV18 and TRBJ1-4; no clear D gene. V lost 0 bases and J 8 bases, leaving 16 bases between the germline ends. CDR1 and CDR2 from the germline V gene are KGHSH and LQKENI. This CDR3 contains 16 residues. The CDR3 spells CASSPPSAPGGEKLFF. The DNA of the CDR3 is TGTGCCAGCTCACCACCTTCGGCCCCCGGCGGGGAAAAACTGTTTTTT.

The V call is TRBV19, the J call TRBJ1-2; no reliable D call. Trimming shortened V by 7 bases and J by 4 bases, and 13 bases separated the two germline ends. From germline, CDR1 is LNHDA and CDR2 SQIVND (reference sequence). The CDR3 length is 13 residues. CDR3 protein: CASTPRPRYGYTF. DNA of the CDR3: TGTGCCAGTACCCCCCGGCCCCGCTATGGCTACACCTTC.

The CDR3 sequence is CASSLLVSGYEQYF. Here the CDR3 DNA reads TGTGCCAGCAGCTTACTGGTATCGGGCTACGAGCAGTACTTC. The chain recombines TRBV11-1 with TRBJ2-7; D ambiguous. This CDR3 is 14 amino acids long. The germline V gene encodes CDR1 SGHAT and CDR2 FQDESV (reference sequence). Trimming took 2 bases from V and 3 from J, leaving 11 bases between them.

The chain carries TRBV7-7 and TRBJ1-1; D possibly corresponds to TRBD1 (5 bases). Germline V gene sequence: CDR1 SSHAT, CDR2 FNYEAQ (reference sequence). The CDR3 consists of 16 residues. CDR3 protein: CASPPIRGVRYTEAFF. In DNA, the CDR3 is TGTGCTAGCCCCCCTATCCGGGGGGTAAGGTACACTGAAGCTTTCTTT.

The chain employs TRBV4-1 and TRBJ2-3, with 10 bases matching TRBD2. CDR1 and CDR2 (germline): MGHRA, YSYEKL. V was clipped by 1 base and J by 3 bases; unmatched bases: 10. The CDR3 has 18 amino acids. The CDR3 is CASSQVMVGSGGTDTQYF. The CDR3 DNA sequence: TGCGCCAGCAGCCAAGTTATGGTGGGTAGCGGGGGGACAGATACGCAGTATTTT.

This chain links TRBV18 with TRBJ2-1; D is perhaps TRBD2 (6 bases). This CDR3 is built from 15 residues. CDR1 is KGHSH and CDR2 is LQKENI in the germline V gene. V was trimmed by 0 bases and J by 9 bases, leaving 15 bases between them. The CDR3 DNA follows: TGTGCCAGCTCACCACCGTCGGAGGGGTCGGGTGAGCAGTTCTTC. Its protein product is CASSPPSEGSGEQFF.

J is TRBJ2-1 and V is TRBV29-1, with 10 bases lining up with TRBD1. The CDR3 sequence is 13 residues long. Germline V lookup: CDR1 SQVTM, CDR2 ANQGSEA. V trimming: 5 bases; J trimming: 9 bases; junction bases outside the gene matches: 7. CDR3 DNA: TGCAGCGTTCACCGGGACAGGGGCGGTGAGCAGTTCTTC. Amino acids: CSVHRDRGGEQFF.

The chain couples TRBV9 to TRBJ2-1; 9 nucleotides align to TRBD2. The CDR3 consists of 15 residues. The V gene end was trimmed by 0 bases and the J gene end by 2 bases; junction bases not matched to a gene: 0. Germline lookup yields CDR1 SGDLS and CDR2 YYNGEE. The CDR3 region is CASSVGGGAYNEQFF. The CDR3 DNA reads TGTGCCAGCAGCGTAGGCGGGGGGGCCTACAATGAGCAGTTCTTC.

The chain combines TRBV7-2 with TRBJ2-1; no reliable D call. Trimming cost V 5 bases and J 0 bases, with 14 bases left between them. Germline CDR1 and CDR2: SGHTA and FQGNSA. The length of the CDR3 is 16 residues. The DNA of the CDR3 is TGTGCCAGCAGCGCGCTCGGGCGAAGCTCCTACAATGAGCAGTTCTTC. Protein: CASSALGRSSYNEQFF.

The chain links TRBV18 to TRBJ2-2; D possibly corresponds to TRBD1 (6 bases). CDR1 and CDR2 (germline): KGHSH, LQKENI. V lost 6 bases and J 1 base, leaving 15 bases between the germline ends. CDR3 length: 16 residues. CDR3 coding DNA: TGTGCCAGCTCCCCCGGACAGATAATGAACACCGGGGAGCTGTTTTTT. It codes for CASSPGQIMNTGELFF.

The chain carries TRBV19 and TRBJ1-2; D possibly corresponds to TRBD1 (5 bases). Germline CDR1 is LNHDA and CDR2 is SQIVND (reference sequence). V lost 8 bases to trimming and J lost 4 bases, with 14 bases between them. The CDR3 sequence is 13 residues long. The CDR3 is CASDGGAGYGYTF. CDR3 DNA sequence: TGTGCCAGTGACGGGGGAGCGGGCTATGGCTACACCTTC. The full variable domain, in which reference TRBV19 and TRBJ1-2 provide the parts outside the CDR3, is DGGITQSPKYLFRKEGQNVTLSCEQNLNHDAMYWYRQDPGQGLRLIYYSQIVNDFQKGDIAEGYSVSREKKESFPLTVTSAQKNPTAFYLCASDGGAGYGYTFGSGTRLTVV.

The rearrangement uses TRBV6-5 and TRBJ1-3, with TRBD1 identical over 7 bases. J was trimmed by 4 bases and V by 0 bases; bases with no gene match: 6. The germline CDR1 and CDR2 sequences are MNHEY and SVGAGI. There are 16 residues in the CDR3. CDR3 sequence (DNA): TGTGCCAGCAGTTACTCGGGACAGCTAGCCGGAAACACCATATATTTT. Translating it yields CASSYSGQLAGNTIYF.

The V call is TRBV28, the J call TRBJ2-7; D might be TRBD1 (6 bases). In germline, CDR1 is MDHEN, CDR2 SYDVKM. This CDR3 spans 13 amino acids. V lost 2 bases and J lost 4, with 9 bases in between. CDR3 coding DNA: TGTGCCAGCAGTTTAGGGCAGGGGTACGAGCAGTACTTC. Protein: CASSLGQGYEQYF.

In its sample, this clone was seen a few times. V usage is TRBV10-1 and J usage is TRBJ2-4; weak D call: TRBD2 (5 bases). V was cut by 3 bases and J by 8 bases, with 11 bases left in between. From germline, CDR1 is WNHNN and CDR2 SYGVQD (reference sequence). The CDR3 contains 13 residues. The chain's CDR3 is CASSDRPEDIQYF. CDR3 DNA: TGCGCCAGCAGTGATCGGCCGGAGGACATTCAGTACTTC.

This chain uses TRBV6-1 with TRBJ2-5; D might be TRBD1 or TRBD2, each matching 6 bases. CDR3 size: 14 residues. Looked up from germline, CDR1 is MNHNS and CDR2 is SASEGT. Trimming pared 2 bases from V and 4 bases from J, leaving 11 bases between. CDR3 amino acids: CASSERGLVETQYF. The CDR3 DNA reads TGTGCCAGCAGTGAACGGGGGCTCGTAGAGACCCAGTACTTC.

The J gene is TRBJ2-7, the V gene TRBV5-4; TRBD2 aligns across 8 bases. Losses at the gene ends were 4 bases for V and 6 bases for J; bases not matched to a gene: 6. Germline V CDR1 and CDR2: SGHNT, YYREEE (reference sequence). The CDR3 runs to 13 residues. The CDR3 region is CASSTYTSGEQYF. In DNA form, the CDR3 reads TGTGCCAGCAGCACCTATACTAGCGGCGAGCAGTACTTC.

The genes are TRBV28 and TRBJ1-2; TRBD1 matches 7 bases. The ends lost 6 bases at V and 4 bases at J; junction bases unmatched: 11. The CDR3 contains 15 residues. The V gene's germline CDR1 is MDHEN and CDR2 SYDVKM. In DNA form, the CDR3 reads TGTGCCAGCAGACCGGTAGGGACAGATTTCTATGGCTACACCTTC. Translated: CASRPVGTDFYGYTF.

This clone has a handful of counts. The chain employs TRBV2 and TRBJ1-6; TRBD1 agrees at 8 bases. The CDR3 runs 13 residues. V lost 6 bases, J lost 7 bases, and 2 bases stayed unmatched. The germline gives CDR1 SNHLY, CDR2 FYNNEI. CDR3 DNA: TGTGCCAGCAGGGGACAGGAAAATTCACCCCTCCACTTT. Amino acids: CASRGQENSPLHF.

The chain recombines TRBV6-1 with TRBJ2-2; D is unclear. Trimming left V 3 bases short and J 2 bases short, with 7 bases between. Germline V CDR1 and CDR2: MNHNS, SASEGT. The CDR3 runs 14 residues. CDR3 DNA: TGTGCCAGCAGTGATGTGGGTAACACCGGGGAGCTGTTTTTT. Translating gives CASSDVGNTGELFF.

This sequence joins TRBV5-5 and TRBJ2-7, with 9 bases lining up with TRBD2. V lost 3 bases, J lost 2 bases, and 12 bases stayed unmatched. The germline V gene has CDR1 SGHKS and CDR2 YYEKEE (reference sequence). The CDR3 is 17 amino acids. CDR3 region: CASSSLLGGGGAYEQYF. The CDR3 nucleotides are TGTGCCAGCAGCTCCCTCCTGGGGGGCGGGGGGGCCTACGAGCAGTACTTC.

This clone was counted a few times. This chain joins TRBV19 and TRBJ2-5; 7 bases are a match to TRBD1. The CDR3 runs to 14 residues. From germline, CDR1 is LNHDA and CDR2 SQIVND (reference sequence). J gave up 5 bases and V 6 bases, and 9 bases lay outside the gene matches. As DNA, the CDR3 is TGTGCCAGTAGGAACGAACAGGGGAAGGAGACCCAGTACTTC. Its protein product is CASRNEQGKETQYF.

V and J are TRBV6-1 and TRBJ2-1, with D uncertain. V lost 4 bases and J lost 8, with 9 bases in between. This CDR3 is 12 amino acids long. CDR1 and CDR2 from the germline V gene are MNHNS and SASEGT. In DNA, the CDR3 is TGTGCCAGCAGTGTTGGTTCCCATGAGCAGTTCTTC. This sequence encodes CASSVGSHEQFF.

A few counts support this clone. A junction boundary mismatches the germline segment, possibly from a read error. The gene calls are TRBV7-7 and TRBJ1-4, with D possibly TRBD1 on 5 matching bases. CDR1 and CDR2 from the germline V gene are SSHAT and FNYEAQ (reference sequence). CDR3 length equals 15 residues. The CDR3 DNA reads as TGTGCTAGCAGCTTAGGAGGGACTACTAATGAAAAACTGTTTTTT. It translates to CASSLGGTTNEKLFF.

This sequence joins TRBV7-2 and TRBJ1-1; D not resolved. The V end lost 6 bases, the J end lost 0 bases, and 17 bases lay between the germline ends. The CDR3 consists of 16 residues. Germline V gene data show CDR1 as SGHTA and CDR2 as FQGNSA. The CDR3 DNA reads as TGTGCCAGCAGAATTAAAGCGCAAGGTCTGAACACTGAAGCTTTCTTT. This sequence encodes CASRIKAQGLNTEAFF.